The rows below give T cell receptor beta chains drawn from one sample of a study of shared clonotypes between healthy human individuals. The data were produced by immunoSEQ multiplex PCR, yet TCRdb's version contains in-frame clones alone and is incomplete. Of millions of clones listed, about 94% are singletons. Material: naive CD8+ T cells sorted from blood. The receptors derive from a man aged 18 to 29 in good health. Both conserved end residues are part of each CDR3. Each record gives: D gene, V gene, clone size, J gene, CDR3 DNA, CDR3 protein. The D gene is left open where the match is weak. The size of a clone is reported for some rows only, either as once, few or many, or as a class for expanded clones.

D gene: TRBD1; V gene: TRBV5-1; clone size: .; J gene: TRBJ2-7; CDR3 DNA: TGCGCCAGCGGGCTTGGGACAGGCGGCTCCTACGAGCAGTACTTC; CDR3 protein: CASGLGTGGSYEQYF
D gene: .; V gene: TRBV19; clone size: once; J gene: TRBJ2-7; CDR3 DNA: TGTGCCAGTAGTGCGACTAGGGGGTACGAGCAGTACTTC; CDR3 protein: CASSATRGYEQYF
D gene: TRBD2; V gene: TRBV5-1; clone size: .; J gene: TRBJ2-5; CDR3 DNA: TGCGCCAGCAGCTTAACTAGCGGGGGCCAAGAGACCCAGTACTTC; CDR3 protein: CASSLTSGGQETQYF
D gene: .; V gene: TRBV7-2; clone size: .; J gene: TRBJ2-7; CDR3 DNA: TGTGCCAGCTCGTCTGAGACAGCAGCCTACGAGCAGTACTTC; CDR3 protein: CASSSETAAYEQYF
D gene: .; V gene: TRBV5-5; clone size: .; J gene: TRBJ1-1; CDR3 DNA: TGTGCCAGCAGCTTGAGTGGAGTCACTGAAGCTTTCTTT; CDR3 protein: CASSLSGVTEAFF
D gene: TRBD1; V gene: TRBV4-1; clone size: .; J gene: TRBJ2-5; CDR3 DNA: TGCGCCAGCAGCCAAGGATCCCGAGGGACAGAGGGATGGGAGACCCAGTACTTC; CDR3 protein: CASSQGSRGTEGWETQYF
D gene: .; V gene: TRBV4-1; clone size: .; J gene: TRBJ2-7; CDR3 DNA: TGCGCCAGCAGCCAAGACACCCCCTCCGGCCCTTGGGTGGACGAGCAGTACTTC; CDR3 protein: CASSQDTPSGPWVDEQYF
D gene: .; V gene: TRBV10-3; clone size: once; J gene: TRBJ2-3; CDR3 DNA: TGTGCCATCAGTGATGAGGAGAGAAAACTATTCTCAGATACGCAGTATTTT; CDR3 protein: CAISDEERKLFSDTQYF
D gene: .; V gene: TRBV11-1; clone size: .; J gene: TRBJ2-3; CDR3 DNA: TGTGCCAGCAGCTTAGGACCAAGTGAAGGGTTAAAGAATACGCAGTATTTT; CDR3 protein: CASSLGPSEGLKNTQYF
D gene: .; V gene: TRBV27; clone size: .; J gene: TRBJ2-7; CDR3 DNA: TGTGCCAGCAGCTTTTCAGGCGCTTCTAGCTCCTACGAGCAGTACTTC; CDR3 protein: CASSFSGASSSYEQYF
D gene: .; V gene: TRBV9; clone size: .; J gene: TRBJ2-7; CDR3 DNA: TGTGCCAGCAGCGTAGCTTCCGAGGGTACTTACGAGCAGTACTTC; CDR3 protein: CASSVASEGTYEQYF
D gene: .; V gene: TRBV7-9; clone size: .; J gene: TRBJ1-1; CDR3 DNA: TGTGCCAGCAGCTTAGGGTTCACTGAAGCTTTCTTT; CDR3 protein: CASSLGFTEAFF
D gene: .; V gene: TRBV2; clone size: .; J gene: TRBJ1-2; CDR3 DNA: TGTGCCAGCAACGAGGACACCTATGGCTACACCTTC; CDR3 protein: CASNEDTYGYTF
D gene: .; V gene: TRBV4-2; clone size: .; J gene: TRBJ1-1; CDR3 DNA: TGTGCCAGCAGCCAAGATTCCGCAGGTTCTACTGAAGCTTTCTTT; CDR3 protein: CASSQDSAGSTEAFF
D gene: TRBD1; V gene: TRBV11-3; clone size: .; J gene: TRBJ2-7; CDR3 DNA: TGTGCCAGCAGCTTGGACAGGGGCGAGCAGTACTTC; CDR3 protein: CASSLDRGEQYF
D gene: .; V gene: TRBV15; clone size: .; J gene: TRBJ1-3; CDR3 DNA: TGTGCCACCAGCAGAGATACGACACCGGGCCCACTCTCTGGAAACACCATATATTTT; CDR3 protein: CATSRDTTPGPLSGNTIYF
D gene: .; V gene: TRBV5-6; clone size: .; J gene: TRBJ1-4; CDR3 DNA: TGTGCCAGCAGCTTGGAAACGGGTGAAAAACTGTTTTTT; CDR3 protein: CASSLETGEKLFF
D gene: .; V gene: TRBV30; clone size: .; J gene: TRBJ2-7; CDR3 DNA: TGTGCCTGGAGTGTAATGGAGTCCGAGCAGTACTTC; CDR3 protein: CAWSVMESEQYF
D gene: .; V gene: TRBV7-9; clone size: once; J gene: TRBJ2-2; CDR3 DNA: TGTGCCAGCAGCTTACACACCGGGGAGCTGTTTTTT; CDR3 protein: CASSLHTGELFF
D gene: TRBD1; V gene: TRBV5-5; clone size: .; J gene: TRBJ2-7; CDR3 DNA: TGTGCCAGCAGCTCAGAGACAGGGAGATTTTACGAGCAGTACTTC; CDR3 protein: CASSSETGRFYEQYF
D gene: .; V gene: TRBV6-4; clone size: .; J gene: TRBJ2-7; CDR3 DNA: TGTGCCAGCAGTGACTCGATCGGGGGTGTGCAGTACTTC; CDR3 protein: CASSDSIGGVQYF
D gene: .; V gene: TRBV27; clone size: .; J gene: TRBJ2-2; CDR3 DNA: TGTGCCAGCAGCCCGGGACAGAACACCGGGGAGCTGTTTTTT; CDR3 protein: CASSPGQNTGELFF
D gene: .; V gene: TRBV6-1; clone size: once; J gene: TRBJ2-1; CDR3 DNA: TGTTCCGAGCTAGCGCCCCATGAGCAGTTCTTC; CDR3 protein: CSELAPHEQFF
D gene: .; V gene: TRBV5-5; clone size: .; J gene: TRBJ2-4; CDR3 DNA: TGTGCCAGCAGCTTCCCCCAGGGTACCCTAGCCAAAAACATTCAGTACTTC; CDR3 protein: CASSFPQGTLAKNIQYF
D gene: .; V gene: TRBV27; clone size: .; J gene: TRBJ1-1; CDR3 DNA: TGTGCCAGCAGTTTACTCGGACATAACACTGAAGCTTTCTTT; CDR3 protein: CASSLLGHNTEAFF
D gene: .; V gene: TRBV27; clone size: .; J gene: TRBJ2-1; CDR3 DNA: TGTGCCAGCAGTTTGGGGTCTTACAATGAGCAGTTCTTC; CDR3 protein: CASSLGSYNEQFF
D gene: TRBD2; V gene: TRBV28; clone size: .; J gene: TRBJ2-1; CDR3 DNA: TGTGCCAGCAGTTTACTAGCGGGGAAGGACAATGAGCAGTTCTTC; CDR3 protein: CASSLLAGKDNEQFF
D gene: .; V gene: TRBV5-5; clone size: .; J gene: TRBJ2-1; CDR3 DNA: TGTGCCAGCAGCTTGGCTTCTAGCCCTTACAATGAGCAGTTCTTC; CDR3 protein: CASSLASSPYNEQFF
D gene: .; V gene: TRBV6-1; clone size: .; J gene: TRBJ2-7; CDR3 DNA: TGTGCCAGCAGTGAAGGCGTACAGGACTTCTACGAGCAGTACTTC; CDR3 protein: CASSEGVQDFYEQYF
D gene: TRBD1; V gene: TRBV10-3; clone size: .; J gene: TRBJ1-6; CDR3 DNA: TGTGCCATCAGTGTCGGACAGGGGGTTGGTTCACCCCTCCACTTT; CDR3 protein: CAISVGQGVGSPLHF
D gene: TRBD2; V gene: TRBV2; clone size: .; J gene: TRBJ2-5; CDR3 DNA: TGTGCCAGCAGTTGGACGGGACTAGCAAATCTGGATCAAGAGACCCAGTACTTC; CDR3 protein: CASSWTGLANLDQETQYF
D gene: .; V gene: TRBV30; clone size: .; J gene: TRBJ2-2; CDR3 DNA: TGTGCCTGGAGCCAAGGGGGCACCGGGGAGCTGTTTTTT; CDR3 protein: CAWSQGGTGELFF
D gene: .; V gene: TRBV14; clone size: .; J gene: TRBJ2-1; CDR3 DNA: TGTGCCAGCAGCCTTAACGGGGCCTACAATGAGCAGTTCTTC; CDR3 protein: CASSLNGAYNEQFF
D gene: .; V gene: TRBV6-1; clone size: once; J gene: TRBJ2-7; CDR3 DNA: TGTGCCAGCAGTGAAACACAGTCCTACGAGCAGTACTTC; CDR3 protein: CASSETQSYEQYF
D gene: .; V gene: TRBV19; clone size: .; J gene: TRBJ1-2; CDR3 DNA: TGTGCCAGTAGCGCCGGACCGTTGTATGGCTACACCTTC; CDR3 protein: CASSAGPLYGYTF
D gene: .; V gene: TRBV6-5; clone size: .; J gene: TRBJ2-2; CDR3 DNA: TGTGCCAGCAGTTACCTATCAAACACCGGGGAGCTGTTTTTT; CDR3 protein: CASSYLSNTGELFF
D gene: TRBD1; V gene: TRBV7-8; clone size: .; J gene: TRBJ2-6; CDR3 DNA: TGTGCCAGCAGGCAAGCGGGACAGGGGGCGTACGGGGCCAACGTCCTGACTTTC; CDR3 protein: CASRQAGQGAYGANVLTF
D gene: .; V gene: TRBV5-1; clone size: .; J gene: TRBJ2-1; CDR3 DNA: TGCGCCAGCAGCTCCCAAGCGAATGAGCAGTTCTTC; CDR3 protein: CASSSQANEQFF
D gene: .; V gene: TRBV13; clone size: .; J gene: TRBJ1-4; CDR3 DNA: TGTGCCAGCAGCTTAGGCGCCGTCGGGGGCTCTGAAAAACTGTTTTTT; CDR3 protein: CASSLGAVGGSEKLFF
D gene: .; V gene: TRBV4-1; clone size: .; J gene: TRBJ2-1; CDR3 DNA: TGCGCCAGCAGCCAAGATCGGGGCGGGACTCCTCTCCTGGGCAGGAATGAGCAGTTCTTC; CDR3 protein: CASSQDRGGTPLLGRNEQFF
D gene: .; V gene: TRBV27; clone size: .; J gene: TRBJ1-4; CDR3 DNA: TGTGCCAGCAGTGGTTTTGCAACTAATGAAAAACTGTTTTTT; CDR3 protein: CASSGFATNEKLFF
D gene: .; V gene: TRBV27; clone size: .; J gene: TRBJ1-6; CDR3 DNA: TGTGCCAGCAGCCCATTCTATAATTCACCCCTCCACTTT; CDR3 protein: CASSPFYNSPLHF